In this sample, the clone carrying this TCR beta chain turned up a few times. TCRdb re-derived calls from the RT-PCR reads in MiXCR, one entry per CDR3 protein. The sample carries about a million distinct CDR3 sequences, roughly 18% recorded once. This sample stems from a study of patients and donors after allogeneic stem cell transplantation. This sequence was found in a human donor who was either an allogeneic HSCT recipient or a stem cell or donor lymphocyte infusion donor (not recorded which). It is not recorded whose cells these are; they may come from a transplant donor. Sequenced sample: blood, either unsorted or a sorted T cell fraction (not recorded which).

CDR3 amino acids: CASSPYGQGGYGYTF. DNA for the CDR3: TGCGCCAGCAGCCCTTACGGACAGGGCGGCTATGGCTACACCTTC. The chain uses TRBV4-3 and TRBJ1-2; 8 nucleotides match TRBD1. With 4 bases clipped from V and 4 bases from J, the junction kept 8 bases outside the gene matches. Germline CDR1 LGHNA, CDR2 YSLEER. This CDR3 comprises 15 residues.